Listed below are T cell receptor beta chains from one sample, sequenced in a study of blood T cell repertoires in COVID-19. Here immunoSEQ multiplex PCR was the method, and the copy in TCRdb shows in-frame clones only, minus some. The sample lists about 240,000 clones; approximately 85% were seen once. Sequencing was performed on peripheral blood. The receptors were sampled from a man in his fifties with COVID-19, enrolled during active disease. Each CDR3 is given with its conserved first and last residue. D genes are given only for firm matches. The listing skips clone size in some rows; elsewhere it reads once, few, many or a size class.

NA	NA	TRBJ1-1	TRBV29-1	CSVVGGTEAFF	TGCAGCGTTGTGGGCGGGACTGAAGCTTTCTTT
NA	NA	TRBJ2-3	TRBV4-1	CASSQTPGGSDTQYF	TGCGCCAGCAGCCAAACCCCCGGGGGATCAGATACGCAGTATTTT
NA	NA	TRBJ2-7	TRBV9	CASSVTGSMDSYEQYF	TGTGCCAGCAGCGTAACGGGGAGTATGGACAGCTACGAGCAGTACTTC
NA	NA	TRBJ1-4	TRBV4-1	CASSQVTGETGEKLFF	TGCGCCAGCAGCCAAGTGACGGGGGAGACGGGTGAAAAACTGTTTTTT
NA	TRBD1	TRBJ2-7	TRBV5-5	CASIRLGQGYEQYF	TGTGCCAGCATCCGCCTGGGACAGGGTTACGAGCAGTACTTC
NA	NA	TRBJ2-1	TRBV19	CASSIGGAYNEQFF	TGTGCCAGTAGTATAGGGGGGGCCTACAATGAGCAGTTCTTC
NA	NA	TRBJ2-5	TRBV18	CASSPREWGGETQYF	TGTGCCAGCTCACCACGAGAGTGGGGCGGAGAGACCCAGTACTTC
few	NA	TRBJ1-2	TRBV21-1	CASSIEGQARNGYTF	TGTGCCAGCAGCATAGAGGGACAGGCCCGAAATGGCTACACCTTC
NA	NA	TRBJ1-6	TRBV19	CASSIDNYNSPLHF	TGTGCCAGTAGTATCGACAATTATAATTCACCCCTCCACTTT
few	TRBD1	TRBJ1-5	TRBV10-2	CASSDDRGDQPQHF	TGCGCCAGCAGTGACGACAGGGGAGATCAGCCCCAGCATTTT
few	NA	TRBJ2-2	TRBV2	CASSRQGSRNTGELFF	TGTGCCAGCAGTCGCCAGGGGTCTCGAAACACCGGGGAGCTGTTTTTT
NA	TRBD1	TRBJ1-6	TRBV9	CASSVDPRQGNSPLHF	TGTGCCAGCAGCGTAGATCCTCGACAGGGCAATTCACCCCTCCACTTT
NA	NA	TRBJ1-5	TRBV19	CASSIEGGGTSNQPQHF	TGTGCCAGTAGTATAGAGGGTGGAGGCACTAGCAATCAGCCCCAGCATTTT
NA	TRBD2	TRBJ2-3	TRBV4-1	CASSQVGGGTDTQYF	TGCGCCAGCAGCCAAGTGGGGGGAGGGACAGATACGCAGTATTTT
NA	TRBD2	TRBJ2-7	TRBV3-1/TRBV3-2	CASSQERGGPAYEQYF	TGTGCCAGCAGCCAAGAAAGGGGAGGGCCTGCCTACGAGCAGTACTTC
NA	NA	TRBJ1-3	TRBV5-5	CASTRGGTSGNTIYF	TGTGCCAGCACCCGGGGCGGGACCTCTGGAAACACCATATATTTT
NA	TRBD1	TRBJ1-2	TRBV27	CASSPGTGVGYNYGYTF	TGTGCCAGCAGTCCAGGGACAGGGGTTGGGTATAACTATGGCTACACCTTC
NA	TRBD2	TRBJ2-1	TRBV9	CASSVGSAGGLNEQFF	TGTGCCAGCAGCGTAGGGTCAGCGGGGGGGCTCAATGAGCAGTTCTTC
few	TRBD2	TRBJ2-1	TRBV19	CASRPLAGGNNEQFF	TGTGCCAGTAGGCCCCTAGCGGGGGGTAACAATGAGCAGTTCTTC
NA	TRBD1	TRBJ1-1	TRBV10-2	CASSWTGNTEAFF	TGCGCCAGCAGTTGGACAGGGAACACTGAAGCTTTCTTT
NA	TRBD1	TRBJ1-4	TRBV3-1/TRBV3-2	CASSRVDREKGEKLFF	TGTGCCAGCAGCCGGGTGGACAGGGAAAAGGGAGAAAAACTGTTTTTT
once	NA	TRBJ1-6	TRBV10-3	CAISERDSPLHF	TGTGCCATCAGTGAGCGAGATTCACCCCTCCACTTT
NA	NA	TRBJ2-7	TRBV3-1/TRBV3-2	CASSRDSGAYEQYF	TGTGCCAGCAGCCGCGATTCAGGGGCCTACGAGCAGTACTTC
NA	TRBD1	TRBJ1-1	TRBV5-1	CASSLTGGEAFF	TGCGCCAGCAGCTTGACAGGGGGTGAAGCTTTCTTT
many	NA	TRBJ2-1	TRBV2	CASSAGSSYNEQFF	TGTGCCAGCAGCGCGGGGAGCTCCTACAATGAGCAGTTCTTC
NA	NA	TRBJ1-6	TRBV3-1/TRBV3-2	CASSQFRENSPLHF	TGTGCCAGCAGCCAATTCAGGGAAAATTCACCCCTCCACTTT
NA	NA	TRBJ2-7	TRBV30	CAWSDDRSSYEQYF	TGTGCCTGGAGTGACGACAGGAGCTCCTACGAGCAGTACTTC
NA	TRBD1	TRBJ1-1	TRBV2	CASSQGGQAFF	TGTGCCAGCAGCCAAGGGGGCCAGGCTTTCTTT
once	NA	TRBJ2-1	TRBV11-2	CASSLRAGPDNEQFF	TGTGCCAGCAGCCTCAGGGCGGGGCCCGACAATGAGCAGTTCTTC
NA	NA	TRBJ1-5	TRBV24-1	CATSDEGFQPQHF	TGTGCCACCAGTGATGAGGGATTCCAGCCCCAGCATTTT
NA	TRBD1	TRBJ1-2	TRBV25-1	CASSAPWTGEYGYTF	TGTGCCAGCAGTGCCCCTTGGACAGGGGAATATGGCTACACCTTC
NA	NA	TRBJ1-5	TRBV20-1	CSASHSNQPQHF	TGCAGTGCTAGTCATAGCAATCAGCCCCAGCATTTT
NA	NA	TRBJ1-2	TRBV21-1	CASSKALLKELRNGYTF	TGTGCCAGCAGCAAAGCGCTTTTAAAGGAACTCAGGAATGGCTACACCTTC
once	NA	TRBJ1-4	TRBV5-1	CASSLDRLGEKLFF	TGCGCCAGCAGCTTGGACAGGCTCGGTGAAAAACTGTTTTTT
NA	TRBD2	TRBJ2-3	TRBV28	CASSGSGAYPTDTQYF	TGTGCCAGCAGTGGGAGCGGGGCCTACCCCACAGATACGCAGTATTTT
few	TRBD2	TRBJ2-3	TRBV7-8	CASTTGAGVSTDTQYF	TGTGCAAGTACCACCGGGGCGGGGGTTAGCACAGATACGCAGTATTTT
NA	TRBD1	TRBJ1-5	TRBV6-2/TRBV6-3	CASSHRGPQHF	TGTGCCAGCAGTCACAGGGGGCCCCAGCATTTT
NA	TRBD1	TRBJ2-1	TRBV24-1	CATRDRYNEQFF	TGTGCCACCAGGGACAGGTACAATGAGCAGTTCTTC
NA	TRBD1	TRBJ2-7	TRBV24-1	CATSDMNPGTGRNEQYF	TGTGCCACCAGTGATATGAACCCCGGGACAGGGCGCAACGAGCAGTACTTC
NA	TRBD1	TRBJ1-2	TRBV10-2	CASSIDRGYGYTF	TGCGCCAGCAGCATCGACAGGGGCTATGGCTACACCTTC
NA	NA	TRBJ2-3	TRBV6-5	CASRGGVDTDTQYF	TGTGCCAGCAGAGGGGGGGTGGACACAGATACGCAGTATTTT
NA	TRBD1	TRBJ2-1	TRBV5-5	CASSTKGQGWDEQFF	TGTGCCAGCAGCACTAAGGGACAGGGTTGGGATGAGCAGTTCTTC
NA	TRBD1	TRBJ1-1	TRBV6-1	CASREGQGSEAFF	TGTGCCAGCAGGGAAGGACAGGGTAGTGAAGCTTTCTTT
NA	TRBD1	TRBJ2-4	TRBV27	CASSQRGQGKNIQYF	TGTGCCAGCAGTCAGAGGGGACAGGGCAAAAACATTCAGTACTTC
NA	NA	TRBJ2-2	TRBV11-3	CASSSKLVPGELFF	TGTGCCAGCAGCTCCAAACTAGTTCCCGGGGAGCTGTTTTTT
NA	TRBD1	TRBJ2-7	TRBV11-1	CASSWGQGAYEQYF	TGTGCCAGCAGCTGGGGACAGGGGGCTTACGAGCAGTACTTC
NA	NA	TRBJ2-3	TRBV12-2	CASRFPTSGGSTSTDTQYF	TGTGCAAGTCGCTTCCCGACTAGCGGGGGTTCCACTAGCACAGATACGCAGTATTTT